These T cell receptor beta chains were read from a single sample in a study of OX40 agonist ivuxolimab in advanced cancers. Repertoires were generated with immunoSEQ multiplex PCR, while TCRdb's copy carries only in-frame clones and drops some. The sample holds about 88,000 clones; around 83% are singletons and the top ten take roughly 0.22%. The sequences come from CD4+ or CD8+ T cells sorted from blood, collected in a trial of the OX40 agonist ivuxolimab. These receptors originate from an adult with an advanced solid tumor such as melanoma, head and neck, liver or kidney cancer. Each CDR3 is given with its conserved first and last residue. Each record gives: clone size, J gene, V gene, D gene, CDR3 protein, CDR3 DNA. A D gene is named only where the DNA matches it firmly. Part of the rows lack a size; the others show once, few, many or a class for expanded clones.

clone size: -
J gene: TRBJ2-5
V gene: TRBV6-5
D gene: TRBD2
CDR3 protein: CASSYTQLAGRQTQYF
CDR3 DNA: TGTGCCAGCAGTTACACTCAACTAGCGGGGCGACAGACCCAGTACTTC

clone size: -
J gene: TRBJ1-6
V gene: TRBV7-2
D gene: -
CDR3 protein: CASSPTQGGQSPLHF
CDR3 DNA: TGTGCCAGCAGCCCAACTCAGGGCGGGCAGTCACCCCTCCACTTT

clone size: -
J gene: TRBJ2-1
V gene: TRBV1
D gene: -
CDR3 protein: CTSSQDLAGIHNEQFF
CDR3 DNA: TGCACCAGCAGCCAAGATCTAGCGGGAATCCACAATGAGCAGTTCTTC

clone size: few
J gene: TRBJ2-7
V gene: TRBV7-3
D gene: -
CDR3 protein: CASSLGSDSSYEQYF
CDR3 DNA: TGTGCCAGCAGCTTAGGTTCAGACAGCTCCTACGAGCAGTACTTC

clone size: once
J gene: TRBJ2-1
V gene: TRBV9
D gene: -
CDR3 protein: CASSVGGSYNEQFF
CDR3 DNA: TGTGCCAGCAGCGTCGGGGGATCCTACAATGAGCAGTTCTTC

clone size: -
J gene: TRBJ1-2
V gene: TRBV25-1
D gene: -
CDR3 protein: CASSEGLKGALGGYTF
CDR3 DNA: TGTGCCAGCAGTGAAGGGTTAAAGGGCGCCCTGGGTGGCTACACCTTC

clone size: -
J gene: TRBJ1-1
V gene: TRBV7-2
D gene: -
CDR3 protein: CASSLLAGNTEAFF
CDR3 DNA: TGTGCCAGCAGCTTATTGGCGGGTAACACTGAAGCTTTCTTT

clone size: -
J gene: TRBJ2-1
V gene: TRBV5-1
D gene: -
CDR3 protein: CASSLRLGHNEQFF
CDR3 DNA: TGCGCCAGCAGCTTGAGACTAGGTCACAATGAGCAGTTCTTC

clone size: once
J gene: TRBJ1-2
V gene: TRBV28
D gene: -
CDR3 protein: CASSSPYRSNYGYTF
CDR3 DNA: TGTGCCAGCAGTTCTCCTTATAGGTCTAACTATGGCTACACCTTC

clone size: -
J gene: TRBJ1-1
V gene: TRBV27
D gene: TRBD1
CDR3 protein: CASSSPSLGQGSEAFF
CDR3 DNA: TGTGCCAGCAGTTCCCCCTCCCTCGGACAGGGGTCTGAAGCTTTCTTT

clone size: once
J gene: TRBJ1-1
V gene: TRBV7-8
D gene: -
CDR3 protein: CASSFNGFLNTEAFF
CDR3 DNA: TGTGCCAGCAGCTTTAATGGGTTTTTGAATACTGAAGCTTTCTTT